A selection of T cell receptor beta chains follows, all from one sample in a study of cytomegalovirus exposure and HLA in healthy donors. Assay: immunoSEQ multiplex PCR; the TCRdb copy retains only in-frame clones and omits some. The data hold roughly 120,000 clones, with around three quarters observed a single time. The sample taken for sequencing was PBMCs. Receptors originate from a young woman in good health and CMV-seropositive. Both conserved end residues are part of each CDR3. D genes are given only for firm matches. Size tells how often a clone was seen (once, few, many) or the class of an expanded clone, and some rows leave it out.

V gene	J gene	D gene	clone size	CDR3 DNA	CDR3 protein
TRBV6-5	TRBJ1-1	-	-	TGTGCCAGCAGCCGCCTGACAGAGAACACTGAAGCTTTCTTT	CASSRLTENTEAFF
TRBV9	TRBJ1-4	-	-	TGTGCCAGCAGCGTAGCTGACGGGAGGGCAACTAATGAAAAACTGTTTTTT	CASSVADGRATNEKLFF
TRBV9	TRBJ2-1	TRBD2	-	TGTGCCAGCAGCCCCTTGATAGCGGGAGGTTACTACAATGAGCAGTTCTTC	CASSPLIAGGYYNEQFF
TRBV28	TRBJ2-1	TRBD1	-	TGTGCCAGCAGTCCTACCCCCGGGACAGGGAGCCATGAGCAGTTCTTC	CASSPTPGTGSHEQFF
TRBV7-7	TRBJ2-7	-	-	TGTGCTAGCAGCTTAGGTAGAGGGCGGGCGGAGGAGCAGTACTTC	CASSLGRGRAEEQYF
TRBV5-1	TRBJ1-5	TRBD1	-	TGCGCCAGCAGCTTGGATGGGACAGGATCGAATCAGCCCCAGCATTTT	CASSLDGTGSNQPQHF
TRBV19	TRBJ1-1	-	-	TGTGCCAGTAGTAGTCCAGGGAATCCTAAGGCTGAAGCTTTCTTT	CASSSPGNPKAEAFF
TRBV5-1	TRBJ1-1	-	-	TGCGCCAGCAGCCCCTCTGCGGGAAGACAAGCTGAAGCTTTCTTT	CASSPSAGRQAEAFF
TRBV2	TRBJ1-3	-	-	TGTGCCAGCCTCCGAAGGGGGAACACCATATATTTT	CASLRRGNTIYF
TRBV5-1	TRBJ1-4	-	-	TGCGCCAGCAGGAGGGATTCAACTAATGAAAAACTGTTTTTT	CASRRDSTNEKLFF
TRBV6-6	TRBJ1-3	TRBD1	few	TGTGCCAGCAGTCGGGGGACAGGGGACACCATATATTTT	CASSRGTGDTIYF
TRBV19	TRBJ1-5	TRBD1	-	TGTGCCAGTAGTTCCAGACAGGGTCTTGGCAATCAGCCCCAGCATTTT	CASSSRQGLGNQPQHF
TRBV30	TRBJ2-1	-	-	TGTGCCTGCAGGCCGTATGGCGGGAACTACAATGAGCAGTTCTTC	CACRPYGGNYNEQFF
TRBV6-1	TRBJ2-3	TRBD1	-	TGTGCCAGCAGCCGGGACAGGGACACAGATACGCAGTATTTT	CASSRDRDTDTQYF
TRBV9	TRBJ2-3	TRBD2	-	TGTGCCAGCAGCGTAGTTGGAGCGGGAGGTTCCACAGATACGCAGTATTTT	CASSVVGAGGSTDTQYF
TRBV7-9	TRBJ1-2	-	-	TGTGCCAGCAGCCCAGGATCGGGGGGCGTTGTCAACTATGGCTACACCTTC	CASSPGSGGVVNYGYTF
TRBV19	TRBJ2-7	TRBD2	few	TGTGCCAGTAGTCGGACTAGCGGAACCTACGAGCAGTACTTC	CASSRTSGTYEQYF
TRBV7-9	TRBJ2-7	TRBD1	-	TGTGCCAGCAGCTTAGATCAGGACAGGGGGACCTACGAGCAGTACTTC	CASSLDQDRGTYEQYF
TRBV28	TRBJ2-4	-	-	TGTGCCAGCACCCCGATTATAGACGGGGACACGTACTTC	CASTPIIDGDTYF
TRBV11-2	TRBJ2-7	TRBD2	-	TGTGCCAGCAGCTTAGATCCTGGGACTAGCGGCCGTCCCTACGAGCAGTACTTC	CASSLDPGTSGRPYEQYF
TRBV4-2	TRBJ2-7	TRBD2	-	TGTGCCAGCAGCTCAAGCGCGGCGGGAGGGCCCTACGAGCAGTACTTC	CASSSSAAGGPYEQYF
TRBV5-6	TRBJ2-7	TRBD2	-	TGTGCCAGCAGCTTGAGGGGTCGGGGGGTTCTGTTAGGCGAGCAGTACTTC	CASSLRGRGVLLGEQYF
TRBV9	TRBJ2-3	-	once	TGTGCCAGCAGCCCTTACCTAGGGGCGGTATCGCAGTATTTT	CASSPYLGAVSQYF
TRBV5-1	TRBJ2-7	-	-	TGCGCCATTGCACCCGGGACTTCAGAACACTACGAGCAGTACTTC	CAIAPGTSEHYEQYF
TRBV28	TRBJ1-1	-	-	TGTGCCGGCCGCCGGAACACTGAAGCTTTCTTT	CAGRRNTEAFF
TRBV4-2	TRBJ2-7	-	once	TGTGCCAGCAGCCAAGAGGCCTTCACCTACGAGCAGTACTTC	CASSQEAFTYEQYF
TRBV5-1	TRBJ2-7	TRBD1	-	TGCGCCAGCAGCTTGGGAGGGGGCATTGAGCAGTACTTC	CASSLGGGIEQYF
TRBV5-6	TRBJ2-7	TRBD1	few	TGTGCCAGCAGTGCCGGGACAGGGATCTACGAGCAGTACTTC	CASSAGTGIYEQYF
TRBV28	TRBJ1-1	-	-	TGTGCCAGCAACTGGGGGGGCTTAGACACTGAAGCTTTCTTT	CASNWGGLDTEAFF
TRBV5-1	TRBJ1-1	-	-	TGCGCCAGCAGGTGGGTCACAGAGAACACTGAAGCTTTCTTT	CASRWVTENTEAFF
TRBV19	TRBJ1-5	-	-	TGTGCCAGTAGAGGGGATCAGCCCCAGCATTTT	CASRGDQPQHF
TRBV6-5	TRBJ2-7	-	once	TGTGCCAGCAGTTCCGACAGATCCTCCTACGAGCAGTACTTC	CASSSDRSSYEQYF
TRBV6-5	TRBJ1-2	-	-	TGTGCCAGCAGTTACATCGGCGGGAAGGGAAACTATGGCTACACCTTC	CASSYIGGKGNYGYTF
TRBV13	TRBJ1-1	-	-	TGTGCCAGCAGGAGGGGGGGAATAGCTGAAGCTTTCTTT	CASRRGGIAEAFF
TRBV14	TRBJ2-3	-	-	TGTGCCAGCAGCCAAGAGAGGCAAGTTCTAGATACGCAGTATTTT	CASSQERQVLDTQYF
TRBV30	TRBJ1-2	TRBD1	-	TGTGCCTGGAGTGGACAGGGGAATGGCTACACCTTC	CAWSGQGNGYTF
TRBV11-2	TRBJ2-1	TRBD2	-	TGTGCCAGCAGCTTAGAGGGCGGGAGGGCCGGAAATGAGCAGTTCTTC	CASSLEGGRAGNEQFF
TRBV27	TRBJ2-7	TRBD1	-	TGTGCCAGCAGTCTTTTCGGGACAGGGATATACGAGCAGTACTTC	CASSLFGTGIYEQYF
TRBV27	TRBJ1-5	TRBD1	-	TGTGCCAGCAGTTTGGGACAGGGCAATCAGCCCCAGCATTTT	CASSLGQGNQPQHF
TRBV28	TRBJ1-6	-	-	TGTGCCACTCTACCCGGGGGGGGCGACCGTAATTCACCCCTCCACTTT	CATLPGGGDRNSPLHF
TRBV5-6	TRBJ1-5	TRBD1	-	TGTGCCAGCAGCGCAGGGGGTGGGCAGCCTCAGCATTTT	CASSAGGGQPQHF
TRBV2	TRBJ1-4	-	-	TGTGCCTTCGGGGGAAGGTCAAATGAAAAACTGTTTTTT	CAFGGRSNEKLFF
TRBV27	TRBJ1-4	-	-	TGTGCCAGCAGTTTTCTACGGATAGAGGGTAATGAAAAACTGTTTTTT	CASSFLRIEGNEKLFF
TRBV4-1	TRBJ2-1	TRBD2	-	TGCGCCAGCAGCCAACAACCGGGGGGGCAGTTCTTC	CASSQQPGGQFF
TRBV27	TRBJ1-1	-	-	TGTGCCAGCAGTCTCCGGGGAGGGGGAGGCACTGAAGCTTTCTTT	CASSLRGGGGTEAFF
TRBV7-3	TRBJ2-1	TRBD2	-	TGTGCCAGCAGCCTTAGCGGGAGCTCCTACAATGAGCAGTTCTTC	CASSLSGSSYNEQFF